Listed below are T cell receptor beta chains from one sample, sequenced in a study of CD8 T cells in ankylosing spondylitis. TCRdb reprocessed the 5' RACE reads with MiXCR, giving one entry per CDR3 protein. The table shows approximately 500,000 distinct CDR3 sequences, with 10% to 15% occurring only once. Material: blood, either unsorted or a sorted T cell fraction (not recorded which). The receptors come from a male donor with ankylosing spondylitis. CDR3s include the opening cysteine and the closing phenylalanine or tryptophan. The D gene is left open where the match is weak. A clone size is listed for some rows: how often the clone was seen (once, few, many), or a class if it is expanded.

>TRBD1|TRBV27|many|TRBJ1-1
TGTGCCACCAGAACAATGGACAGGGGGACTGAAGCTTTCTTT
CATRTMDRGTEAFF
>.|TRBV10-2|.|TRBJ2-3
TGCGCCAGCAGTGAGTCGTCGGGCGGGGGCGATACGCAGTATTTT
CASSESSGGGDTQYF
>TRBD2|TRBV6-1|.|TRBJ2-3
TGTGCCAGCAGGCAGACTAGCGGGGGGCCTTCGCGGGGAGATACGCAGTATTTT
CASRQTSGGPSRGDTQYF
>TRBD1|TRBV6-2/TRBV6-3|once|TRBJ1-5
TGTGCCAGCAGAACTCGGCAGGGGGGGAATCAGCCCCAGCATTTT
CASRTRQGGNQPQHF
>.|TRBV20-1|.|TRBJ1-4
TGCAGTGCTAGAGGAGGGACTAAACTGTTTTTT
CSARGGTKLFF
>.|TRBV2|.|TRBJ2-1
TGTGCCACTACAAGTTACAATGAGCAGTTCTTC
CATTSYNEQFF
>TRBD1|TRBV18|many|TRBJ2-2
TGTGCCAGCTCACCGGGACAGGATAACACCGGGGAGCTGTTTTTT
CASSPGQDNTGELFF
>.|TRBV2|.|TRBJ2-1
TGTGCCAGCAGTGTCCCGACTAAAGTTAATGAGCAGTTCTTC
CASSVPTKVNEQFF
>TRBD1|TRBV4-2|.|TRBJ1-1
TGTGCCAGCAGCCAAGGTGACAGGGGAAAGACTGAAGCTTTCTTT
CASSQGDRGKTEAFF
>TRBD1|TRBV27|.|TRBJ1-2
TGTGCCAGCAGTTTAGTAGCAGGGGGCGCCGGCTATGGCTACACCTTC
CASSLVAGGAGYGYTF
>TRBD2|TRBV6-4|many|TRBJ2-3
TGTGCCAGCAGTGGGGCCGCGGGAGGATCCCCAGATACGCAGTATTTT
CASSGAAGGSPDTQYF
>TRBD2|TRBV7-9|few|TRBJ2-2
TGTGCCAGCAGCCTTAGCGGGAGAAAGAACACCGGGGAGCTGTTTTTT
CASSLSGRKNTGELFF
>.|TRBV3-1|many|TRBJ2-1
TGTGCCAGCAGCGACTCGGGTGAGCAGTTCTTC
CASSDSGEQFF
>TRBD1|TRBV5-6|.|TRBJ2-1
TGTGCCGGCAGTTGGACAGGACCTTACTACAATGAGCAGTTCTTC
CAGSWTGPYYNEQFF
>.|TRBV2|.|TRBJ1-5
TGTGCCAGCAGTCGAAGATCAGGGGATTTCAATCAGCCCCAGCATTTT
CASSRRSGDFNQPQHF
>TRBD2|TRBV29-1|few|TRBJ2-1
TGCAGCGTGGGGACTAGCGGCTTGGATGAGCAGTTCTTC
CSVGTSGLDEQFF
>.|TRBV2|many|TRBJ2-7
TGTGCCAGCGGTGAAACCTACGAGCAGTACTTC
CASGETYEQYF
>TRBD2|TRBV4-1|.|TRBJ2-5
TGCGCCAGCAGCCAGACCGCCGGCGGGGAGGGGCAAGAGACCCAGTACTTC
CASSQTAGGEGQETQYF
>.|TRBV12-3/TRBV12-4|many|TRBJ2-1
TGTGCCAGCAGTTTGGGCAGGGCTCGGTTCTTC
CASSLGRARFF
>TRBD1|TRBV4-2|many|TRBJ2-7
TGTGCCAGCAGCCAAGATGAAACAGGGGGCTACGAGCAGTACTTC
CASSQDETGGYEQYF
>.|TRBV3-1|.|TRBJ1-5
TGTGCCAGCTGCAAAGATCAGGGACTGGGAAAAAATCAGCCCCAGCATTTT
CASCKDQGLGKNQPQHF
>TRBD2|TRBV9|few|TRBJ2-3
TGTGCCAGCAGCCTTAGCGGGGCGTACACAGATACGCAGTATTTT
CASSLSGAYTDTQYF
>.|TRBV10-3|.|TRBJ2-1
TGTGCCATCAGTGCCCGGGAGCAGGCCGCCTACAATGAGCAGTTCTTC
CAISAREQAAYNEQFF
>.|TRBV5-5|few|TRBJ2-5
TGTGCCAGCAGCTTAGAGGCAGGGGTTAAGACCCAGTACTTC
CASSLEAGVKTQYF
>.|TRBV6-2/TRBV6-3|.|TRBJ2-5
TGTGCCAGCAGTTACATAGCGGAGACCCAGTACTTC
CASSYIAETQYF
>.|TRBV10-2|few|TRBJ1-1
TGCGCCAGCAGCTCGACAGAGGCCCAAGAAAACACTGAAGCTTTCTTT
CASSSTEAQENTEAFF
>.|TRBV20-1|.|TRBJ2-3
TGCAGTGCTAGACTTAGGGTAGATACGCAGTATTTT
CSARLRVDTQYF
>.|TRBV20-1|.|TRBJ2-7
TGCAGTGCACAGGGCCCCCCGGGGGAGCAGTACTTC
CSAQGPPGEQYF
>.|TRBV29-1|few|TRBJ2-5
TGCAGCGTTGGTGAGGGGGGAGAGACCCAGTACTTC
CSVGEGGETQYF
>TRBD2|TRBV24-1|many|TRBJ2-4
TGTGCCACCAGTGAAGGACTAGCGGACAAAAACATTCAGTACTTC
CATSEGLADKNIQYF
>TRBD2|TRBV11-2|many|TRBJ2-1
TGTGCCAGCAGCTTAGGGTACGAAGCGGGACCTTACAATGAGCAGTTCTTC
CASSLGYEAGPYNEQFF
>.|TRBV7-9|many|TRBJ1-3
TGTGCCAGCAGCTTCCAGGCGACCAACTCTGGAAACACCATATATTTT
CASSFQATNSGNTIYF
>.|TRBV30|.|TRBJ1-2
TGTGCCTGGACAGGGACCGCCTGGAACTATGGCTACACCTTC
CAWTGTAWNYGYTF
>TRBD2|TRBV5-1|.|TRBJ2-5
TGCGCCAGCAGCTTGACTAGCGCTGAGACCCAGTACTTC
CASSLTSAETQYF
>TRBD1|TRBV7-9|few|TRBJ2-7
TGTGCCAGCAGCTCCACCACAGGGGGTGGGTTGGAGCAGTACTTC
CASSSTTGGGLEQYF
>.|TRBV27|.|TRBJ2-7
TGTGCCAGCAGTTTATCCCCGGATCCCGCCTACGAGCAGTACTTC
CASSLSPDPAYEQYF
>.|TRBV6-1|.|TRBJ1-1
TGTGCCAGCAGTGAAGAAGGAGGTTCTATGAACACTGAAGCTTTCTTT
CASSEEGGSMNTEAFF
>.|TRBV28|.|TRBJ1-1
TGTGCCAGCAGTTTATCCTCTCGTTGGGACATCTTCTTT
CASSLSSRWDIFF
>.|TRBV5-1|.|TRBJ1-1
TGCGCCAGCAGCTCCGACCCGAGGGGCACTGAAGCTTTCTTT
CASSSDPRGTEAFF
>.|TRBV7-8|many|TRBJ1-6
TGTGCCAGCAGCTCCTTCGGGGGGGCGCATAATTCACCCCTCCACTTT
CASSSFGGAHNSPLHF
>TRBD2|TRBV7-9|few|TRBJ2-5
TGTGCCAGCAGCCAAGGGACTAGCGGCCAAGAGACCCAGTACTTC
CASSQGTSGQETQYF
>TRBD2|TRBV14|few|TRBJ2-7
TGTGCCAGCAGCCTACTCGAAGCGGGAGCCTCCTACGAGCAGTACTTC
CASSLLEAGASYEQYF
>.|TRBV10-3|.|TRBJ2-2
TGTGCCATCAGCCTGACAGCGATGAACACCGGGGAGCTGTTTTTT
CAISLTAMNTGELFF
>TRBD1|TRBV20-1|.|TRBJ2-1
TGCAGTGGGGAGACAGGGCTGTACAATGAGCAGTTCTTC
CSGETGLYNEQFF
>.|TRBV7-2|few|TRBJ1-2
TGTGCCAGCAGCTCCTCAGGGGTCTATGGCTACACCTTC
CASSSSGVYGYTF
>TRBD1|TRBV6-4|few|TRBJ2-5
TGTGCCAGCAGTGACGGGACAGGGGACCAAGAGACCCAGTACTTC
CASSDGTGDQETQYF
>.|TRBV19|.|TRBJ1-5
TGTGCCAGTAGTGAGGGACACTATAGCAATCAGCCCCAGCATTTT
CASSEGHYSNQPQHF
>TRBD1|TRBV20-1|.|TRBJ2-3
TGCAGTGCACCGGGACAGGCCAGCACAGATACGCAGTATTTT
CSAPGQASTDTQYF
>.|TRBV3-1|.|TRBJ1-3
TGTGCCAGCACCGACTCTGGAAACACCATATATTTT
CASTDSGNTIYF
>TRBD1|TRBV14|.|TRBJ1-2
TGTGCCAGCAGCCAAGTTGCAGGGGGGAACTATGGCTACACCTTC
CASSQVAGGNYGYTF
>.|TRBV19|many|TRBJ1-3
TGTGCCAGTAGTATAGGTGGAAACACCATATATTTT
CASSIGGNTIYF
>.|TRBV11-2|few|TRBJ1-1
TGTGCCAGCAGCTATGGGGGATGGGCTGAAGCTTTCTTT
CASSYGGWAEAFF
>TRBD2|TRBV11-1|.|TRBJ2-3
TGTGCCAGCAGCCCCCAGACCGGGGGGGAGGATACGCAGTATTTT
CASSPQTGGEDTQYF
>TRBD1|TRBV11-3|few|TRBJ2-1
TGTGCCAGCGGACAGGACTCAGCCCTCTACAATGAGCAGTTCTTC
CASGQDSALYNEQFF
>TRBD2|TRBV24-1|many|TRBJ2-1
TGTGCCACCAGTGACCCCGGCGGGAGAATCGACAATGAGCAGTTCTTC
CATSDPGGRIDNEQFF
>TRBD1|TRBV5-1|.|TRBJ1-2
TGCGCCAGCAGCTTGGCCGACAGGGTCGCTGGTGGCTACACCTTC
CASSLADRVAGGYTF
>.|TRBV29-1|many|TRBJ1-1
TGCAGCGTTCACCGGCAGAACACTGAAGCTTTCTTT
CSVHRQNTEAFF
>.|TRBV3-1|.|TRBJ1-6
TGTGCCAGCAGCCAACTCGTTAGTTTCGGGATCGGGAGAGGAGGATCACCCCTCCACTTT
CASSQLVSFGIGRGGSPLHF